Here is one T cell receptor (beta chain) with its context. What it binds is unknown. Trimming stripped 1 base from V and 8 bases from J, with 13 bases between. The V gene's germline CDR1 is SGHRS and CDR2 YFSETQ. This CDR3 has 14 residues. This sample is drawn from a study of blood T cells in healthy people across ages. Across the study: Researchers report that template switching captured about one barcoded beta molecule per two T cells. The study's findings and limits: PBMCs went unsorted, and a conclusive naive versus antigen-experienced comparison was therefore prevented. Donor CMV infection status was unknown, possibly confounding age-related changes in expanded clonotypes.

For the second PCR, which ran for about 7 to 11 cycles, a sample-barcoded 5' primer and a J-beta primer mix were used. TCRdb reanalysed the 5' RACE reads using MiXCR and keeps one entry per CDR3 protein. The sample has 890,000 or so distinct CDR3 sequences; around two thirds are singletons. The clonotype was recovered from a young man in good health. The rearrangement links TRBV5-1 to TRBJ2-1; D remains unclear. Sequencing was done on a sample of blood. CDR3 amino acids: CASSLYWNMDEQFF. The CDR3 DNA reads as TGCGCCAGCAGCTTGTACTGGAATATGGATGAGCAGTTCTTC.